This entry concerns a single T cell receptor (beta chain). The antigen it recognizes is unknown. Base qualities are not provided; no much larger clone lies one nucleotide away. The immunoSEQ hsTCRbeta Kit was used to sequence TCR beta CDR3 regions from DNA. As for the authors' bioinformatics: TCR sequencing data were analysed with the ImmunoSEQ Analyzer. T cell clonality was defined as 1 minus Pielou's evenness, as computed on productive rearrangements. The inverse Simpson index, applied to productive templates, was used to measure T cell diversity. T cell density was expressed as TCR beta template counts normalized to usable DNA, with usable DNA estimated by amplifying and sequencing housekeeping genes. TCR metrics were compared across histologic stages using two-sided Kruskal-Wallis tests. The source is immuneACCESS, and TCRdb retained only in-frame sequences with V and J called. Part of the clones is not carried over; for the studies checked, unresolved V genes explain less than half of this, and the remainder is unexplained. Clonal size and the V and J genes are those of that table, whereas D and trimming came from the DNA. A total of over 9,500 clones appear in this sample, around 79% of them only once. Around 3.9% of the sample is held by the ten biggest clonotypes.

This entry is derived from a study of immune evolution from preneoplasia to lung adenocarcinoma listed by TCRdb under 2021. Notes on the research overall: HLA loss of heterozygosity was found in about 6.3% of AIS, about 16% of MIA and 30% to 40% of ADC lesions, and in no AAH lesions. Sample size was determined by specimen availability and not by a prior power calculation. Whole exome sequencing and methylation data from the same cohort of nodules were integrated with the immune data. POLYSOLVER was used to infer Class I HLA alleles from exome data, while LOHHLA was used to detect allele-specific HLA loss. Resected precursor lesions (AAH, AIS, MIA) and invasive adenocarcinomas were compared with paired morphologically normal lung tissue. According to the study, over a hundred samples were used for TCR sequencing. TCR sequencing data came from a few dozen patients. The overall cohort was made up of fewer than 70 patients with pulmonary nodules who had surgical resection. The study combined immune gene expression, TCR sequencing and multiplex immunofluorescence to profile immune contexture across lung adenocarcinoma precursors and invasive adenocarcinoma.

Patients underwent resection in Japan or China between the mid-2010s and the late 2010s. Histologic diagnosis of each case was confirmed independently by two lung cancer pathologists on H&E slides. Premalignant or tumor cells were enriched for nucleic acid extraction by macro-dissection performed after pathologic assessment. DNA was isolated from FFPE tissue using the AllPrep DNA/RNA FFPE Kit. Findings and caveats that apply to the study as a whole: T cell clonality was highest in KRAS-mutant nodules compared with EGFR-mutant or double wild-type lesions. Because all patients came from Japan and China, whether the findings apply to Western populations was uncertain. The highest clonality was observed in normal lung, whereas higher T cell density and diversity but lower clonality appeared to be present in later-stage lesions. Normal lung had the highest top T cell clone frequencies, which appeared to decline progressively from AAH through AIS, MIA and invasive adenocarcinoma. The findings rested on association rather than direct causation, and larger cohorts with long-term follow-up and longitudinal biopsies were considered necessary.

Specimen: FFPE minimally invasive lung adenocarcinoma tissue. What this sample's cell subset or site label stands for: micro-invasive lung adenocarcinoma (MIA). The TCR comes from a person aged 60 to 85 with lung adenocarcinoma.

The CDR3 reads as follows: CATSVRKGDTQYF. Read as DNA, the sequence is TGTGCCACCAGCGTACGTAAGGGAGATACGCAGTATTTT. The sequence joins TRBV15 to TRBJ2-3, with the D segment identity uncertain. Trimming takes 5 bases from V and 5 bases from J, and the germline ends sit 11 bases apart. The CDR3 spans 13 residues, from the cysteine through the phenylalanine. The retained sequence is limited to the CDR3, 39 bases, with the frame set at the first base. From the germline V gene (reference sequence), CDR1 is LNHNV and CDR2 is YYDKDF.